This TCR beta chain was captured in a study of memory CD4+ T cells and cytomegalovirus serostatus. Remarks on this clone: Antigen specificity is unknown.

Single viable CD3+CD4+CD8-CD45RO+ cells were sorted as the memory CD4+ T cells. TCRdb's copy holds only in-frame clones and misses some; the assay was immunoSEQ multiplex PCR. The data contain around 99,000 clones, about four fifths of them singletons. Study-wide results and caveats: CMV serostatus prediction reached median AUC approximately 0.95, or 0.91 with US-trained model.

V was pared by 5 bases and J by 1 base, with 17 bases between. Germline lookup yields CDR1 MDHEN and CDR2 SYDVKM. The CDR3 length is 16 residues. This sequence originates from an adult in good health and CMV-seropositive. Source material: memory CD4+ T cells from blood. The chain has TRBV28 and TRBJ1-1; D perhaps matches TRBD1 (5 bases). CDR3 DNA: TGTGCCAGCAGTCCCGGGACCCAAACGGGGAACACTGAAGCTTTCTTT. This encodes CASSPGTQTGNTEAFF. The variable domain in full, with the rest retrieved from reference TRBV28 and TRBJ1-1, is DVKVTQSSRYLVKRTGEKVFLECVQDMDHENMFWYRQDPGLGLRLIYFSYDVKMKEKGDIPEGYSVSREKKERFSLILESASTNQTSMYLCASSPGTQTGNTEAFFGQGTRLTVV.